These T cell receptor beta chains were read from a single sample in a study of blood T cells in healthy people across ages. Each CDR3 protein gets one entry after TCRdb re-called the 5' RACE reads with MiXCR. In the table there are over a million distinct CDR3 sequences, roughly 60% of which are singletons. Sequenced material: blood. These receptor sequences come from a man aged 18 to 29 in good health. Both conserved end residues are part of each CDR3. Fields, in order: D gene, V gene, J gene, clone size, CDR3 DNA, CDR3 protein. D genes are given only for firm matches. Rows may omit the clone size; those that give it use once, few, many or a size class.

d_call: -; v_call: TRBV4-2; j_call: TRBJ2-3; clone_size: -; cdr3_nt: TGTGCCAGCAGCCAAACGGTCGGGGTGGATACGCAGTATTTT; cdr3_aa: CASSQTVGVDTQYF
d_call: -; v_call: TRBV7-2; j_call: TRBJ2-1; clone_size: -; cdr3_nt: TGTGCCAGCAGCTTAAGGCTTTCATTCCTTTCCTACAACGAGCAGTTCTTC; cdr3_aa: CASSLRLSFLSYNEQFF
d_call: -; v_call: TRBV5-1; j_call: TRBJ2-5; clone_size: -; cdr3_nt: TGCGCCAGCGCCATGGGGGGGCCAGAGACCCAGTACTTC; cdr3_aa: CASAMGGPETQYF
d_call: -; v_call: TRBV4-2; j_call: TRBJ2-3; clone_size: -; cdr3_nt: TGTGCCAGCAGCCAAGGTGGGACATTTAGCACAGATACGCAGTATTTT; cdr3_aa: CASSQGGTFSTDTQYF
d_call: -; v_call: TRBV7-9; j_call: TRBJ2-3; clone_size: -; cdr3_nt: TGTGCCAGCACCTTCGTGGGCGCCAGCACAGATACGCAGTATTTT; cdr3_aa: CASTFVGASTDTQYF
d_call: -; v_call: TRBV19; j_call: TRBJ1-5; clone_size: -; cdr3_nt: TGTGCCAGTAGGATGGTTGGGGTGTCCAATCAGCCCCAGCATTTT; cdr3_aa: CASRMVGVSNQPQHF
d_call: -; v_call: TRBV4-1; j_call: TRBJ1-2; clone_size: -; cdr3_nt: TGCGCCAGCAGCCAAGATCGGGAGGCAGCTCCGCCTTATGGCTACACCTTC; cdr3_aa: CASSQDREAAPPYGYTF
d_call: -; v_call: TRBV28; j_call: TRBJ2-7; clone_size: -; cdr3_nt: TGTGCCAGCAGTTTAGGGGGGGGGGCACTCGACGAGCAGTACTTC; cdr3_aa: CASSLGGGALDEQYF
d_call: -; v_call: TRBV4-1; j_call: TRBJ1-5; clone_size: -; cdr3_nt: TGCGCCAGCAGCCAAACGACGGCGGCGGGGGGCAATCAGCCCCAGCATTTT; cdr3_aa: CASSQTTAAGGNQPQHF
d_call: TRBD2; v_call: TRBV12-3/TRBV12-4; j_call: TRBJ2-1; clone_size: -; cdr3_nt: TGTGCCAGCAGCACTAGCGGTGGTGAGCAGTTCTTC; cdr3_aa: CASSTSGGEQFF
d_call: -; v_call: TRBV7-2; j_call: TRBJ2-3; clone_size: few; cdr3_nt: TGTGCCAGCAGCTTGGTCATTCGCGACACAGATACGCAGTATTTT; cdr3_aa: CASSLVIRDTDTQYF
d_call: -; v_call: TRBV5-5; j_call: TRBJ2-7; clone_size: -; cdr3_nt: TGTGCCAGCAGCTTGCGTAGGCAGGGGGGAAACGAGCAGTACTTC; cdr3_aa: CASSLRRQGGNEQYF
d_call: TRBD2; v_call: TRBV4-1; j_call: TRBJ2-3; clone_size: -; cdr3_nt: TGCGCCAGCAGCCAAGATTTCCCAGCGGGGGGGCCTGCGGATACGCAGTATTTT; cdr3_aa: CASSQDFPAGGPADTQYF
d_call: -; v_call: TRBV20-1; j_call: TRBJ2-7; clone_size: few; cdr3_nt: TGCAGTGCTAGTGCGGGATCGGAGCAGTACTTC; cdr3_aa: CSASAGSEQYF
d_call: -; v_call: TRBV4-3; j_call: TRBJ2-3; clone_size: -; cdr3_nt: TGCGCCAGCAGCCAAGTAGGGGGTCCCCCCCGCACAGATACGCAGTATTTT; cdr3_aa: CASSQVGGPPRTDTQYF
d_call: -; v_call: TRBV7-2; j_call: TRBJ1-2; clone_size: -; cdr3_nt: TGTGCCAGCAGCTTAGGAGGGTTGCACTATGGCTACACCTTC; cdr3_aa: CASSLGGLHYGYTF
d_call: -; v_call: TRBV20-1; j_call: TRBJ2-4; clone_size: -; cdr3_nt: TGCAGTGCTAGTAGCGGCAGCAAAAACATTCAGTACTTC; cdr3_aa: CSASSGSKNIQYF
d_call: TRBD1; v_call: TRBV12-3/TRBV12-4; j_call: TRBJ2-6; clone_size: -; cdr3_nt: TGTGCCAGCAGTGGGGCGGACAGGGCTGGGGCCAACGTCCTGACTTTC; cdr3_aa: CASSGADRAGANVLTF
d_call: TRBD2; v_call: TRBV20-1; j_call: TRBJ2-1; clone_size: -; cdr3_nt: TGCAGTGTGACTAGCGGGGGATCCAATGAGCAGTTCTTC; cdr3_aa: CSVTSGGSNEQFF
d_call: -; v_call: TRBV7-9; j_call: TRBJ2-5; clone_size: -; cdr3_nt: TGTGCCAGCAGCTTAGTTCCGGGGGCAGAGACCCAGTACTTC; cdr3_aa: CASSLVPGAETQYF
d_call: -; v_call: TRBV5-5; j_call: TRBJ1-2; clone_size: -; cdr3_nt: TGTGCCAGCAGCCTAGAGACAAGCCACTATGGCTACACCTTC; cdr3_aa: CASSLETSHYGYTF
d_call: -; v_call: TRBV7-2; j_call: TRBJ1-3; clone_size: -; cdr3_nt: TGTGCCAGCAGCTTAGTAGGGGGTACGAGCTCTGGAAACACCATATATTTT; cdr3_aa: CASSLVGGTSSGNTIYF
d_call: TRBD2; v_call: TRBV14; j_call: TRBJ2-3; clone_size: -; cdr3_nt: TGTGCCAGCAGCCAAGATCGACTAGCGGGAGGGCCTAGCACAGATACGCAGTATTTT; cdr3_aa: CASSQDRLAGGPSTDTQYF
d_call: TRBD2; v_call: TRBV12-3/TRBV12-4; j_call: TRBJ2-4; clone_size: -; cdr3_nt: TGTGCCAGCAGCCCCCGGGCGGGGGGTGGAAACATTCAGTACTTC; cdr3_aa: CASSPRAGGGNIQYF
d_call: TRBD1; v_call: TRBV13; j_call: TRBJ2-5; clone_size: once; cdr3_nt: TGTGCCAGCAGCTCTAGACAGGGAACAGAGACCCAGTACTTC; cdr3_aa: CASSSRQGTETQYF
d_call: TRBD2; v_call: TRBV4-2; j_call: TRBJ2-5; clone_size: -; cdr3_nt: TGTGCCAGCAGCCCAGAACTAGCGGAAGAGACCCAGTACTTC; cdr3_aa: CASSPELAEETQYF
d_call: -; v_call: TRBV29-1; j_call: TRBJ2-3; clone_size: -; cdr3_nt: TGCAGCGTTGAAGGCCCCGACAGGGATACGCAGTATTTT; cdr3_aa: CSVEGPDRDTQYF